This T cell receptor beta chain emerged from a study of control samples from healthy donors and cancer patients (dated by TCRdb to 2018 to 2021). Library construction relied on the immunoSEQ multiplex PCR assay. The table was pulled from immuneACCESS by TCRdb, which kept in-frame rearrangements only. Such tables lose some clones; where checked, under half of the loss comes from unresolved V genes, and the rest has no known cause. The sample table lists roughly 90,000 clones, about 92% of them with a count of one. The ten largest clones capture approximately 1.5% of the sample. As regards this clone: This receptor's antigen is unknown. No clone much larger than this one lies a single base away; base qualities are absent.

V loses 5 bases of germline sequence and J loses 0 bases, and the interval between the two ends is 7 bases. From the cysteine through the phenylalanine, the CDR3 covers 13 amino acids. Only the CDR3 part of the read is kept: 39 bases, read in frame from the first base. CDR1 and CDR2 (SGHDN, FVKESK) derive from the germline V gene. This receptor was identified in a woman under 40 in good health. The chain is encoded by TRBV14 joined to TRBJ1-1; the D gene assignment is ambiguous. Sequencing was carried out using blood. Read as DNA, the sequence is TGTGCCAGCAGCTTACACTTGAACACTGAAGCTTTCTTT. Translated, this is CASSLHLNTEAFF.